Listed below are T cell receptor beta chains from one sample, sequenced in a study of OX40 agonist ivuxolimab in advanced cancers. The data were produced by immunoSEQ multiplex PCR, yet TCRdb's version contains in-frame clones alone and is incomplete. The data show 65,000 to 85,000 clones, with roughly nine tenths seen just once and approximately 11% held by the top ten. The source was CD4+ or CD8+ T cells sorted from blood, collected in a trial of the OX40 agonist ivuxolimab. These receptors were collected from an adult with an advanced solid tumor such as melanoma, head and neck, liver or kidney cancer. Each CDR3 is given with its conserved first and last residue. Each record gives: V gene, J gene, clone size, D gene, CDR3 protein, CDR3 DNA. A D gene is named only where the DNA matches it firmly. Some rows mark clone size as missing; the rest say once, few, many or name a class of expanded clone.

v_call: TRBV4-1
j_call: TRBJ2-2
clone_size: .
d_call: TRBD1
cdr3_aa: CASSLRQGSNTGELFF
cdr3_nt: TGCGCCAGCAGCCTTCGACAGGGATCGAACACCGGGGAGCTGTTTTTT

v_call: TRBV10-3
j_call: TRBJ2-2
clone_size: .
d_call: TRBD2
cdr3_aa: CAISEAGLERPGELFF
cdr3_nt: TGTGCCATCAGTGAGGCTGGACTAGAGAGGCCCGGGGAGCTGTTTTTT

v_call: TRBV10-1
j_call: TRBJ2-3
clone_size: .
d_call: TRBD2
cdr3_aa: CASSDRRDYLSRDTQYF
cdr3_nt: TGCGCCAGCAGTGACCGTCGGGACTATCTTTCGCGGGATACGCAGTATTTT

v_call: TRBV6-6
j_call: TRBJ1-5
clone_size: few
d_call: TRBD1
cdr3_aa: CASNRGVFQPQHF
cdr3_nt: TGTGCCTCGAACAGGGGTGTCTTTCAGCCCCAGCATTTT

v_call: TRBV6-6
j_call: TRBJ2-1
clone_size: .
d_call: .
cdr3_aa: CASISRGNEQFF
cdr3_nt: TGTGCCAGCATCTCGAGGGGGAATGAGCAGTTCTTC

v_call: TRBV7-3
j_call: TRBJ2-2
clone_size: .
d_call: .
cdr3_aa: CASSLAAYGELFF
cdr3_nt: TGTGCCAGCAGCTTAGCGGCATACGGGGAGCTGTTTTTT

v_call: TRBV5-1
j_call: TRBJ2-2
clone_size: .
d_call: .
cdr3_aa: CASSFSGNTGELFF
cdr3_nt: TGCGCCAGCAGCTTTAGCGGGAACACCGGGGAGCTGTTTTTT

v_call: TRBV10-3
j_call: TRBJ2-4
clone_size: .
d_call: TRBD1
cdr3_aa: CATQDRAKNIQYF
cdr3_nt: TGTGCCACGCAAGACAGGGCAAAAAACATTCAGTACTTC

v_call: TRBV7-9
j_call: TRBJ1-5
clone_size: .
d_call: TRBD1
cdr3_aa: CASGQGRSGPQHF
cdr3_nt: TGTGCCAGCGGACAGGGGCGGTCAGGGCCCCAGCATTTT

v_call: TRBV5-1
j_call: TRBJ2-1
clone_size: .
d_call: .
cdr3_aa: CASSLGLGQGREQFF
cdr3_nt: TGCGCCAGCAGCTTGGGACTAGGTCAGGGTCGTGAGCAGTTCTTC

v_call: TRBV27
j_call: TRBJ2-5
clone_size: .
d_call: .
cdr3_aa: CASSLSSPAETQYF
cdr3_nt: TGTGCCAGCAGTTTATCAAGCCCCGCAGAGACCCAGTACTTC

v_call: TRBV29-1
j_call: TRBJ1-5
clone_size: .
d_call: .
cdr3_aa: CSVQPQHF
cdr3_nt: TGCAGCGTTCAGCCCCAGCATTTT

v_call: TRBV4-2
j_call: TRBJ2-2
clone_size: .
d_call: .
cdr3_aa: CASSQDIMASVTGELFF
cdr3_nt: TGTGCCAGCAGCCAAGATATAATGGCTAGCGTCACCGGGGAGCTGTTTTTT

v_call: TRBV6-1
j_call: TRBJ1-1
clone_size: .
d_call: .
cdr3_aa: CASSEIRTGRNTEAFF
cdr3_nt: TGTGCCAGCAGTGAAATCCGGACGGGTAGGAACACTGAAGCTTTCTTT

v_call: TRBV7-2
j_call: TRBJ2-1
clone_size: .
d_call: .
cdr3_aa: CASSLVRSATLGALGEQFF
cdr3_nt: TGTGCCAGCAGCTTAGTCAGGTCGGCAACTTTAGGGGCTTTGGGTGAGCAGTTCTTC

v_call: TRBV18
j_call: TRBJ2-4
clone_size: .
d_call: .
cdr3_aa: CASSPPRGLAKNIQYF
cdr3_nt: TGTGCCAGCTCACCACCGAGAGGGTTAGCCAAAAACATTCAGTACTTC

v_call: TRBV7-4
j_call: TRBJ2-2
clone_size: .
d_call: .
cdr3_aa: CASSFRGKAGELFF
cdr3_nt: TGTGCCAGCAGCTTCAGAGGAAAGGCCGGGGAGCTGTTTTTT

v_call: TRBV5-1
j_call: TRBJ1-1
clone_size: .
d_call: .
cdr3_aa: CASSLEAELNTEAFF
cdr3_nt: TGCGCCAGCAGCTTGGAGGCAGAATTGAACACTGAAGCTTTCTTT

v_call: TRBV4-1
j_call: TRBJ2-5
clone_size: .
d_call: TRBD2
cdr3_aa: CASSQEGVAGAGTQYF
cdr3_nt: TGCGCCAGCAGCCAAGAAGGGGTAGCGGGGGCCGGGACCCAGTACTTC

v_call: TRBV5-1
j_call: TRBJ2-2
clone_size: once
d_call: .
cdr3_aa: CASSPNEGGTGELFF
cdr3_nt: TGCGCCAGCAGCCCTAACGAGGGCGGAACCGGGGAGCTGTTTTTT

v_call: TRBV2
j_call: TRBJ2-7
clone_size: .
d_call: .
cdr3_aa: CASSGARIASYEQYF
cdr3_nt: TGTGCCAGCAGTGGGGCGCGGATAGCCTCCTACGAGCAGTACTTC

v_call: TRBV2
j_call: TRBJ2-7
clone_size: .
d_call: TRBD1
cdr3_aa: CASSEWDRASYEQYF
cdr3_nt: TGTGCCAGCAGTGAATGGGACAGGGCCTCCTACGAGCAGTACTTC

v_call: TRBV7-8
j_call: TRBJ2-1
clone_size: .
d_call: .
cdr3_aa: CASSLLIPSTGRDPEQFF
cdr3_nt: TGTGCCAGCAGCTTACTTATTCCTAGCACCGGCAGGGACCCTGAGCAGTTCTTC

v_call: TRBV18
j_call: TRBJ2-6
clone_size: once
d_call: .
cdr3_aa: CASSPPRGRSSGANVLTF
cdr3_nt: TGTGCCAGCTCACCACCGAGGGGACGGAGCTCTGGGGCCAACGTCCTGACTTTC

v_call: TRBV15
j_call: TRBJ1-5
clone_size: .
d_call: .
cdr3_aa: CATSRAWEGQPQHF
cdr3_nt: TGTGCCACCAGCAGAGCCTGGGAGGGGCAGCCCCAGCATTTT

v_call: TRBV28
j_call: TRBJ1-1
clone_size: .
d_call: .
cdr3_aa: CASRTPGTSGTEAFF
cdr3_nt: TGTGCCAGCAGAACTCCCGGGACATCCGGCACTGAAGCTTTCTTT

v_call: TRBV7-9
j_call: TRBJ2-7
clone_size: .
d_call: .
cdr3_aa: CASRGSGSYYEQYF
cdr3_nt: TGTGCCAGCAGAGGTTCGGGGTCCTACTACGAGCAGTACTTC

v_call: TRBV11-2
j_call: TRBJ2-7
clone_size: once
d_call: .
cdr3_aa: CASSLSWGYEQYF
cdr3_nt: TGTGCCAGCAGCTTATCGTGGGGCTACGAGCAGTACTTC

v_call: TRBV9
j_call: TRBJ1-3
clone_size: .
d_call: .
cdr3_aa: CASSYGVTGNTIYF
cdr3_nt: TGTGCCAGCAGCTATGGCGTAACTGGAAACACCATATATTTT

v_call: TRBV5-1
j_call: TRBJ2-7
clone_size: .
d_call: TRBD1
cdr3_aa: CASSLQGGGIGYEQYF
cdr3_nt: TGCGCCAGCAGCTTGCAAGGGGGCGGAATAGGATACGAGCAGTACTTC

v_call: TRBV4-1
j_call: TRBJ2-3
clone_size: .
d_call: TRBD2
cdr3_aa: CASNLAGGGTDTQYF
cdr3_nt: TGCGCCAGCAACCTTGCGGGGGGTGGGACAGATACGCAGTATTTT

v_call: TRBV2
j_call: TRBJ2-3
clone_size: .
d_call: .
cdr3_aa: CASSSGGALTDTQYF
cdr3_nt: TGTGCCAGCAGTAGCGGCGGGGCTCTCACAGATACGCAGTATTTT

v_call: TRBV7-3
j_call: TRBJ2-7
clone_size: .
d_call: .
cdr3_aa: CASSLNPAGAKQYF
cdr3_nt: TGTGCCAGCAGCTTAAACCCGGCCGGGGCCAAGCAGTACTTC

v_call: TRBV7-2
j_call: TRBJ2-3
clone_size: .
d_call: .
cdr3_aa: CASTRERGDTQYF
cdr3_nt: TGTGCCAGCACCCGGGAGCGAGGAGATACGCAGTATTTT

v_call: TRBV4-1
j_call: TRBJ1-2
clone_size: .
d_call: .
cdr3_aa: CASSRRARLGFYGYTF
cdr3_nt: TGCGCCAGCAGCCGGAGGGCACGGCTGGGGTTCTATGGCTACACCTTC

v_call: TRBV4-1
j_call: TRBJ2-1
clone_size: .
d_call: .
cdr3_aa: CASSQEGRGAWEQFF
cdr3_nt: TGCGCCAGCAGCCAAGAGGGTAGAGGAGCCTGGGAGCAGTTCTTC

v_call: TRBV7-9
j_call: TRBJ2-7
clone_size: .
d_call: .
cdr3_aa: CASSPRDGSSYEQYF
cdr3_nt: TGTGCCAGCAGCCCCCGGGACGGGAGCTCCTACGAGCAGTACTTC

v_call: TRBV10-1
j_call: TRBJ2-3
clone_size: .
d_call: .
cdr3_aa: CASSESGRTSTDTQYF
cdr3_nt: TGCGCCAGCAGTGAGTCAGGGAGGACTAGCACAGATACGCAGTATTTT

v_call: TRBV6-5
j_call: TRBJ2-7
clone_size: .
d_call: TRBD1
cdr3_aa: CASSYRDRGLEQYF
cdr3_nt: TGTGCCAGCAGTTACCGGGACAGGGGGCTCGAGCAGTACTTC

v_call: TRBV28
j_call: TRBJ1-3
clone_size: once
d_call: .
cdr3_aa: CASSLVGAGNTIYF
cdr3_nt: TGTGCCAGCAGTTTGGTTGGGGCTGGAAACACCATATATTTT

v_call: TRBV6-1
j_call: TRBJ1-2
clone_size: .
d_call: .
cdr3_aa: CASSEEVLGSLYGYTF
cdr3_nt: TGTGCCAGCAGTGAAGAGGTCTTGGGCAGCCTCTATGGCTACACCTTC

v_call: TRBV12-5
j_call: TRBJ1-2
clone_size: .
d_call: .
cdr3_aa: CASGSDSLYGYTF
cdr3_nt: TGTGCTAGTGGTTCGGACAGTCTCTATGGCTACACCTTC

v_call: TRBV5-8
j_call: TRBJ2-7
clone_size: .
d_call: .
cdr3_aa: CASTLFQVPSYEQYF
cdr3_nt: TGTGCCAGCACCCTGTTCCAGGTACCCTCCTACGAGCAGTACTTC

v_call: TRBV5-1
j_call: TRBJ2-3
clone_size: .
d_call: .
cdr3_aa: CASSLQESDTQYF
cdr3_nt: TGCGCCAGCAGCCTCCAAGAATCAGATACGCAGTATTTT

v_call: TRBV9
j_call: TRBJ2-7
clone_size: .
d_call: .
cdr3_aa: CASSVGDLDREQYF
cdr3_nt: TGTGCCAGCAGCGTAGGTGACTTAGACAGGGAGCAGTACTTC

v_call: TRBV2
j_call: TRBJ2-3
clone_size: .
d_call: .
cdr3_aa: CASSGVGGGTQYF
cdr3_nt: TGTGCCAGCAGTGGGGTCGGGGGTGGTACGCAGTATTTT

v_call: TRBV5-1
j_call: TRBJ2-3
clone_size: .
d_call: .
cdr3_aa: CASSGPTRADTQYF
cdr3_nt: TGCGCCAGCAGCGGACCCACGCGGGCGGATACGCAGTATTTT

v_call: TRBV2
j_call: TRBJ1-1
clone_size: .
d_call: TRBD1
cdr3_aa: CASSLTTGGMTEAFF
cdr3_nt: TGTGCCAGCAGTTTAACGACAGGGGGTATGACTGAAGCTTTCTTT

v_call: TRBV6-6
j_call: TRBJ1-4
clone_size: .
d_call: .
cdr3_aa: CASSRNEKLFF
cdr3_nt: TGTGCCAGCAGCCGTAATGAAAAACTGTTTTTT

v_call: TRBV27
j_call: TRBJ2-1
clone_size: once
d_call: TRBD2
cdr3_aa: CAASGGPGNEQFF
cdr3_nt: TGTGCCGCCTCGGGGGGGCCGGGCAATGAGCAGTTCTTC

v_call: TRBV5-6
j_call: TRBJ2-3
clone_size: .
d_call: .
cdr3_aa: CASSLTDTQYF
cdr3_nt: TGTGCCAGCAGCTTGACAGATACGCAGTATTTT

v_call: TRBV5-4
j_call: TRBJ1-4
clone_size: .
d_call: .
cdr3_aa: CASSLAFLGDEKLFF
cdr3_nt: TGCGCCAGCAGCTTGGCCTTTTTGGGGGATGAAAAACTGTTTTTT

v_call: TRBV5-6
j_call: TRBJ2-7
clone_size: .
d_call: .
cdr3_aa: CASSLGVTGSYEQYF
cdr3_nt: TGTGCCAGCAGCTTGGGGGTGACAGGATCCTACGAGCAGTACTTC

v_call: TRBV11-2
j_call: TRBJ2-3
clone_size: .
d_call: .
cdr3_aa: CASSPGRMDLSTDTQYF
cdr3_nt: TGTGCCAGCAGCCCGGGTCGGATGGACCTGAGCACAGATACGCAGTATTTT

v_call: TRBV5-1
j_call: TRBJ1-1
clone_size: .
d_call: .
cdr3_aa: CASSLYRNTEAFF
cdr3_nt: TGCGCCAGCAGCTTGTATAGGAACACTGAAGCTTTCTTT

v_call: TRBV5-1
j_call: TRBJ2-2
clone_size: .
d_call: .
cdr3_aa: CASRDSDTGELFF
cdr3_nt: TGCGCCAGCAGAGACTCTGACACCGGGGAGCTGTTTTTT

v_call: TRBV28
j_call: TRBJ2-1
clone_size: .
d_call: .
cdr3_aa: CASMSPDRYNEQFF
cdr3_nt: TGTGCCAGCATGTCTCCCGACAGGTACAATGAGCAGTTCTTC

v_call: TRBV6-1
j_call: TRBJ1-2
clone_size: .
d_call: .
cdr3_aa: CASSEGEDYGYTF
cdr3_nt: TGTGCCAGCAGTGAAGGGGAGGACTATGGCTACACCTTC